Sequencing of this T cell receptor (beta chain) was carried out in a study of T cells after yellow fever vaccination. This clonotype was recorded a few times. Compared with germline, one end of the junction differs, possibly owing to a read error. CDR1 is LGHDT, CDR2 YNNKEL, per germline (reference sequence). CDR3 size: 14 residues. It was through 5'RACE template switching that TCR cDNA was made, with a universal primer site and UMIs added. TCRdb re-derived calls from the 5' RACE reads in MiXCR, one entry per CDR3 protein. The sample has 500,000 to 650,000 distinct CDR3 sequences; 9% to 15% are singletons.

J is TRBJ2-4 and V is TRBV3-1; possible D gene TRBD2, 6 bases. The starting material was PBMCs, obtained on the day of the yellow fever booster vaccination. The origin of this receptor is a man between 25 and 39 years old who received the YFV17D yellow fever vaccine. CDR3 region: CASSQESVGTWGDF. DNA for the CDR3: TGTGCCAGCAGCCAAGAGTCGGTGGGGACCTGGGGGGACTTC.